The 30 T cell receptor beta chains below all came from one sample that was sequenced in a study of blood T cell repertoires in COVID-19. Only in-frame clones appear in the TCRdb table, and some are missing; sequencing was by immunoSEQ multiplex PCR. The profile shows 250,000 to 300,000 clones, 81% of them singletons. The sequenced sample consisted of peripheral blood. The source is an older woman with active or convalescent COVID-19.

V gene TRBV6-5 combines with J gene TRBJ1-3; D remains unclear. V lost 6 bases to trimming and J lost 2 bases, with 5 bases between them. The CDR3 spans 12 residues. Germline values: CDR1 MNHEY, CDR2 SVGAGI. The CDR3 nucleotides read TGTGCCAGCAGCGTAACTGGAAACACCATATATTTT. Translated: CASSVTGNTIYF.

V gene TRBV29-1 combines with J gene TRBJ1-1; 8 bases are shared with TRBD1. Germline assignment: CDR1 SQVTM and CDR2 ANQGSEA. This CDR3 is 15 amino acids long. J lost 0 bases, V lost 8 bases, and 11 bases had no gene match. DNA for the CDR3: TGCAGCCCCTGGACAGGGAATAGTATGAACACTGAAGCTTTCTTT. Translated, it gives CSPWTGNSMNTEAFF.

This chain links TRBV4-1 with TRBJ1-5; 8 bases line up with TRBD1. The CDR3 contains 15 residues. The trim removed 4 bases at V and 1 base at J, leaving 3 bases unmatched. The V gene's germline CDR1 is MGHRA and CDR2 YSYEKL. CDR3 nucleotide sequence: TGCGCCAGCAGCCCCTGGGACAGGAGCAATCAGCCCCAGCATTTT. This translates into CASSPWDRSNQPQHF.

The chain is built from TRBV9 and TRBJ1-2, with no clear D. Germline loops: CDR1 SGDLS, CDR2 YYNGEE. Between the trimmed V and J ends, which lost 4 bases and 0 bases, there was a span of 13 bases. The CDR3 sequence is 15 residues long. CDR3: CASSPSSWTNYGYTF. CDR3 in DNA: TGTGCCAGCAGCCCTAGTTCTTGGACTAACTATGGCTACACCTTC.

This sequence joins TRBV3-1 (or the pseudogene TRBV3-2) and TRBJ2-5; maybe TRBD2 (5 bases). CDR3 length: 17 residues. Germline assignment: CDR1 LGHDT and CDR2 YNNKEL (reference sequence). The germline V and J ends were trimmed by 0 bases and 3 bases, with 17 bases remaining between them. The DNA for the CDR3 is TGTGCCAGCAGCCAAGATAGAGCGAGGGCATGGGAAGAGACCCAGTACTTC. Translated, it gives CASSQDRARAWEETQYF.

V gene TRBV2 combines with J gene TRBJ1-1; TRBD1 matches 11 bases. V was pared by 10 bases and J by 10 bases, with 8 bases of the junction left unmatched. Germline V gene sequence: CDR1 SNHLY, CDR2 FYNNEI. This CDR3 has 12 residues. CDR3 in DNA: TGTGCCACCAAGGACAGGGGGCAAGTAGCTTTCTTT. Translation gives CATKDRGQVAFF.

This rearrangement joins TRBV11-2 to TRBJ2-1; TRBD2 agrees at 11 bases. The CDR3 has 18 amino acids. CDR1 and CDR2 from the germline V gene are SGHAT and FQNNGV. J lost 10 bases, V lost 0 bases, and 14 bases had no gene match. The CDR3 region has the DNA TGTGCCAGCAGCTTAGATAGCGCTAGCGGGGGGACTTTGTGGGAGCAGTTCTTC. Protein sequence: CASSLDSASGGTLWEQFF.

This clone was seen a few times. The chain has TRBV5-1 and TRBJ2-3, with TRBD2 identical over 8 bases. Germline values: CDR1 SGHRS, CDR2 YFSETQ. The CDR3 is 15 residues long. The trim removed 9 bases at V and 5 bases at J, leaving 14 bases unmatched. CDR3 amino acids: CATSNPGLEGDTQYF. The CDR3 region has the DNA TGCGCCACCTCCAATCCGGGACTAGAAGGAGATACGCAGTATTTT. Full variable domain (rest looked up from reference TRBV5-1 and TRBJ2-3): KAGVTQTPRYLIKTRGQQVTLSCSPISGHRSVSWYQQTPGQGLQFLFEYFSETQRNKGNFPGRFSGRQFSNSRSEMNVSTLELGDSALYLCATSNPGLEGDTQYFGPGTRLTVL.

This sequence joins TRBV2 and TRBJ1-5, with D uncertain. CDR1 and CDR2 from the germline V gene are SNHLY and FYNNEI. The V end lost 2 bases, the J end lost 0 bases, and 11 bases lay between the germline ends. CDR3 length equals 16 residues. The CDR3 protein is CASSEILSYSNQPQHF. CDR3 DNA sequence: TGTGCCAGCAGTGAAATCCTAAGTTATAGCAATCAGCCCCAGCATTTT.

J is TRBJ2-1 and V is TRBV3-1 (or the pseudogene TRBV3-2); TRBD2 is a possible D gene (6 bases). V was trimmed by 0 bases and J by 7 bases, leaving 7 bases between them. Looked up from germline, CDR1 is LGHDT and CDR2 is YNNKEL (reference sequence). The CDR3 loop spans 13 amino acids. The CDR3 bases are TGTGCCAGCAGCCAAGATCGGGAGAATGAGCAGTTCTTC. Protein product: CASSQDRENEQFF.

The chain has TRBV7-3 and TRBJ1-1, with D possibly being TRBD1 (5 bases). The ends were cut back, 3 bases at V and 5 bases at J, with 16 bases in the middle. Germline values: CDR1 SGHTA, CDR2 FQGTGA. This CDR3 spans 15 amino acids. CDR3 coding DNA: TGTGCCAGCAGCTTTTCAGGGATTGGGTGGACTGAAGCTTTCTTT. The encoded protein is CASSFSGIGWTEAFF.

This chain joins TRBV4-1 and TRBJ1-2; D possibly corresponds to TRBD1 (5 bases). Trimming took 0 bases from V and 4 from J, leaving 12 bases between them. This CDR3 region has 15 residues. Germline V gene lookup returns CDR1 MGHRA and CDR2 YSYEKL. CDR3 in DNA: TGCGCCAGCAGCCAAGACTGGCAGGGCGGCTATGGCTACACCTTC. It translates to CASSQDWQGGYGYTF.

This chain uses TRBV7-8 with TRBJ1-5, with 10 bases that match TRBD1. This CDR3 has 19 amino acids. The junction had 11 bases not matched to a gene; V was cut back by 0 bases and J by 3 bases. Germline V gene lookup returns CDR1 SGHVS and CDR2 FQNEAQ. The CDR3, as DNA: TGTGCCAGCAGCTTAGCGAGGTTCGGGGGACAGGGGAACAATCAGCCCCAGCATTTT. This gives the protein CASSLARFGGQGNNQPQHF.

The chain couples TRBV18 to TRBJ2-7; 7 bases fit TRBD1. This CDR3 has 14 residues. Germline CDR1 is KGHSH and CDR2 is LQKENI. V was pared by 6 bases and J by 2 bases, with 7 bases of the junction left unmatched. The CDR3 DNA is TGTGCCAGCTCCCCCCAGGGACAGACCTACGAGCAGTACTTC. Protein product: CASSPQGQTYEQYF.

The gene calls are TRBV7-9 and TRBJ1-1, with 8 bases lining up with TRBD1. CDR1 and CDR2 from the germline V gene are SEHNR and FQNEAQ (reference sequence). V gave up 5 bases and J gave up 2 bases; unmatched junction bases: 13. This CDR3 has 17 residues. CDR3 nucleotide sequence: TGTGCCAGCAGCACGAACAATTTAGACAGGGGCAACACTGAAGCTTTCTTT. Encoded protein: CASSTNNLDRGNTEAFF.

The rearrangement uses TRBV24-1 and TRBJ2-3; TRBD1 matches 9 bases. With 2 bases clipped from V and 9 bases from J, the junction kept 8 bases outside the gene matches. The V gene's germline CDR1 is KGHDR and CDR2 SFDVKD. The CDR3 runs 15 residues. In nucleotides, the CDR3 is TGTGCCACCAGTGATTCTCCCCTACAGGGGGCAACGCAGTATTTT. Translated: CATSDSPLQGATQYF.

The chain employs TRBV9 and TRBJ2-3; D is unresolved. Germline V lookup: CDR1 SGDLS, CDR2 YYNGEE. This CDR3 comprises 14 residues. With 3 bases removed from V and 3 bases from J, the gap between germline ends came to 11 bases. Here the CDR3 reads CASSAASSTDTQYF. DNA of the CDR3: TGTGCCAGCAGCGCCGCAAGTAGTACAGATACGCAGTATTTT.

The rearrangement joins TRBV5-4 to TRBJ2-2; D perhaps matches TRBD1 (6 bases). The CDR3 has 13 residues. CDR1 and CDR2 from the germline V gene are SGHNT and YYREEE (reference sequence). With 5 bases removed from V and 6 bases from J, the gap between germline ends came to 11 bases. The CDR3 coding sequence is TGTGCCAGCAGTCAGGGGTTGGCCGGGGAGCTGTTTTTT. Translated, it gives CASSQGLAGELFF.

This chain joins TRBV7-9 and TRBJ1-2, with 7 bases identical to TRBD1. V dropped 5 bases and J dropped 5; count of bases not matched to a gene: 8. This CDR3 is 14 amino acids long. CDR1 is SEHNR and CDR2 is FQNEAQ in the germline V gene (reference sequence). The CDR3 region has the DNA TGTGCCAGCAGCCAACAAGGGACAGTATATGGCTACACCTTC. Its translation is CASSQQGTVYGYTF.

This clone appeared a few times. This chain links TRBV5-1 with TRBJ1-2, with 7 bases that match TRBD1. In germline, CDR1 is SGHRS, CDR2 YFSETQ. Germline trimming cut 4 bases from V and 3 bases from J; bases unmatched to any gene: 15. The CDR3 extends over 17 amino acids. In DNA form, the CDR3 reads TGCGCCAGCAGCGGGGGGACAGCGTCCGATGGAGACTATGGCTACACCTTC. This encodes CASSGGTASDGDYGYTF.

The genes are TRBV2 and TRBJ1-1, with a tentative D call TRBD1 (5 bases). With 4 bases removed from V and 2 bases from J, the gap between germline ends came to 8 bases. The germline V gene encodes CDR1 SNHLY and CDR2 FYNNEI. This CDR3 has 13 amino acids. The CDR3 sequence: CASSATANTEAFF. The CDR3 nucleotides are TGTGCCAGCAGTGCGACAGCTAACACTGAAGCTTTCTTT. The full variable domain, completed using reference TRBV2 and TRBJ1-1, is EPEVTQTPSHQVTQMGQEVILRCVPISNHLYFYWYRQILGQKVEFLVSFYNNEISEKSEIFDDQFSVERPDGSNFTLKIRSTKLEDSAMYFCASSATANTEAFFGQGTRLTVV.

In regard to this clone: The junction departs from germline at one end; a sequencing error may be responsible. The gene calls are TRBV20-1 and TRBJ1-4, with TRBD1 as a possible D gene (6 bases). Germline CDR1 reads DFQATT; CDR2 reads SNEGSKA (reference sequence). The CDR3 runs 11 residues. The CDR3 is CSGGANEKLFF. For the CDR3, the DNA is TGTAGCGGGGGCGCTAATGAAAAACTGTTTTTT.

This chain uses TRBV24-1 with TRBJ2-7; D possibly corresponds to TRBD2 (5 bases). The CDR3 spans 12 residues. V was trimmed by 1 base and J by 8 bases, leaving 8 bases between them. CDR1 KGHDR and CDR2 SFDVKD come from the germline V gene. This CDR3 is CATSDFEGKQYF. Here the CDR3 DNA reads TGTGCCACCAGTGATTTTGAGGGCAAGCAGTACTTC.

V usage is TRBV6-5 and J usage is TRBJ1-3, with D unresolved. The V end was cut by 6 bases, the J end by 0 bases, with 6 bases between. CDR1 and CDR2 from the germline V gene are MNHEY and SVGAGI. The CDR3 is 13 amino acids. CDR3 in DNA: TGTGCCAGCAGCCGCGACTCTGGAAACACCATATATTTT. Its protein is CASSRDSGNTIYF.

The chain uses TRBV3-1 (or the pseudogene TRBV3-2) and TRBJ2-7; D is possibly TRBD2 (6 bases). V lost 6 bases, J lost 0 bases, and 15 bases lay in between. From germline, CDR1 is LGHDT and CDR2 YNNKEL (reference sequence). CDR3 length: 15 residues. This CDR3 is CASSPPLAFSYEQYF. The DNA of the CDR3 is TGTGCCAGCAGTCCCCCACTAGCTTTCTCCTACGAGCAGTACTTC.

The chain recombines TRBV5-6 with TRBJ2-1; TRBD2 matches 10 bases. Per the germline V gene, CDR1 is SGHDT and CDR2 is YYEEEE. With 3 bases clipped from V and 10 bases from J, the junction kept 13 bases outside the gene matches. The CDR3 runs 16 residues. CDR3 amino acids: CASSSPQRGGSWEQFF. The CDR3 DNA reads TGTGCCAGCAGCTCTCCGCAGCGGGGGGGTTCTTGGGAGCAGTTCTTC.

The chain uses TRBV2 and TRBJ1-5; D is possibly TRBD1 (5 bases). V lost 1 base and J lost 0, with 13 bases in between. Germline loops: CDR1 SNHLY, CDR2 FYNNEI. CDR3 length: 17 amino acids. The CDR3 nucleotides read TGTGCCAGCAGTGAAGGGGGGGTTATTCATAGCAATCAGCCCCAGCATTTT. As protein: CASSEGGVIHSNQPQHF.

DNA of the CDR3: TGTGCCAGCAGCCAAGAGGGGGCGGGTTTCACAGATACGCAGTATTTT. Translated: CASSQEGAGFTDTQYF. The J gene is TRBJ2-3, the V gene TRBV4-2; TRBD1 might be the D (6 bases). The ends were cut back, 0 bases at V and 2 bases at J, with 12 bases in the middle. The germline V gene encodes CDR1 LGHNA and CDR2 YNFKEQ. This CDR3 comprises 16 residues.

V usage is TRBV6-5 and J usage is TRBJ1-2, with unresolved D. The CDR3 sequence is 14 residues long. V shed 0 bases and J shed 4 bases, with 9 bases lying between them. Germline V lookup: CDR1 MNHEY, CDR2 SVGAGI. CDR3 sequence: CASSYSRSFYGYTF. The CDR3 nucleotides are TGTGCCAGCAGTTACTCGAGGTCCTTCTATGGCTACACCTTC.

This clone came up a few times. The rearrangement joins TRBV7-8 to TRBJ2-7; 8 bases are shared with TRBD2. The CDR3 covers 15 residues. Germline trimming cut 2 bases from V and 3 bases from J; bases unmatched to any gene: 6. The V gene's germline CDR1 is SGHVS and CDR2 FQNEAQ. CDR3 residues: CASSLREGVLYEQYF. In DNA, the CDR3 is TGTGCCAGCAGCTTACGGGAGGGGGTCCTCTACGAGCAGTACTTC. Drawing the rest from reference TRBV7-8 and TRBJ2-7, the complete variable domain is GAGVSQSPRYKVAKRGQDVALRCDPISGHVSLFWYQQALGQGPEFLTYFQNEAQLDKSGLPSDRFFAERPEGSVSTLKIQRTQQEDSAVYLCASSLREGVLYEQYFGPGTRLTVT.